Below, one TCR beta chain is given with its context. These data belong to a study of shared clonotypes between healthy human individuals. Study as a whole: The study used three CD4 naive, three CD4 memory, two CD8 naive and one CD8 memory plate per donor.

Sequencing used immunoSEQ multiplex PCR; TCRdb keeps in-frame clones, though not all of them. The sample has more than 550,000 clones; roughly 88% are singletons. The CDR3 totals 22 residues. The J segment lost 2 bases and the V segment lost 0 bases, leaving 16 bases of the junction unmatched. This chain joins TRBV23-1 and TRBJ2-4; 13 nucleotides agree with TRBD2. TRBV23-1 is an ORF; its function is uncertain. The sequenced sample consisted of memory CD8+ T cells from PBMCs. Described subset: CD45RO+ cells pooled with CCR7-negative TemRA cells. This sequence originates from a man aged 18 to 30 in good health. Some clones in this sample may be carry-over from other donors' samples. For the CDR3, the DNA is TGCGCCAGCAGTCAATCGCAGGGTTTTGGACTAGCGGGAGTGAGGACCAAAAACATTCAGTACTTC. Residues: CASSQSQGFGLAGVRTKNIQYF.